By frequency, the clone carrying this T cell receptor beta chain is medium-sized. Its antigen is not identified. The CDR3 has 14 amino acids. The V gene's germline CDR1 is MNHEY and CDR2 SMNVEV (reference sequence). Some 34,000 genome equivalents of blood DNA were amplified for TRB. TRB rearrangements were amplified by touch-down multiplex PCR with mixed TRB-A/B primers. With the multiplex PCR reads reprocessed, TCRdb shows one record per CDR3 protein and no DNA. Its clone listing holds approximately 600 distinct CDR3 sequences. This sample is part of a study of T cell clusters in autoimmune cytopenias. Overall study context: The median distinct TRB clonotype count was a few thousand per sample, from a median around 50,000 reads. Study outcomes and limitations: Physiological T cell clusters of healthy donors were apparently absent in primary autoimmune cytopenia patients.

The same sample was also used in a study of T cell repertoires in aging, cancer and after chemotherapy.

Sequencing input: peripheral blood. This rearrangement joins TRBV27 to TRBJ1-2; the D call from TCRdb, TRBD1, cannot be confirmed without DNA. The TCR was taken from a human donor with chronic lymphocytic leukemia. The CDR3 reads CASRLSRGQGGYTF.